A single T cell receptor beta chain is shown here with its context. Its antigen is unidentified. Trimming took off 4 bases at V and 0 bases at J, with 9 bases between the two ends. Per the germline V gene, CDR1 is MNHEY and CDR2 is SVGAGI. The CDR3 has 14 residues. Profiled with immunoSEQ multiplex PCR; TCRdb holds only in-frame clones, not every one. Of some 89,000 clones in the sample, around 89% were seen once. This sample stems from a study of T cell responses to AZD1222 COVID-19 vaccine. Points from the study as a whole: Per reports, nearly half of all spike-specific TCRs target regions that are unmutated in variants. There were mostly white British donors and more females than males, and clonal diversity was possibly underestimated.

This sequence was found in an adult in good health. The V gene is TRBV6-5, the J gene TRBJ1-1; D uncertain. The sample in question was peripheral blood, obtained on day 0 of MenACWY control vaccination. The CDR3 DNA sequence: TGTGCCAGCAGTTTTAGCTCCATGAACACTGAAGCTTTCTTT. As protein: CASSFSSMNTEAFF.